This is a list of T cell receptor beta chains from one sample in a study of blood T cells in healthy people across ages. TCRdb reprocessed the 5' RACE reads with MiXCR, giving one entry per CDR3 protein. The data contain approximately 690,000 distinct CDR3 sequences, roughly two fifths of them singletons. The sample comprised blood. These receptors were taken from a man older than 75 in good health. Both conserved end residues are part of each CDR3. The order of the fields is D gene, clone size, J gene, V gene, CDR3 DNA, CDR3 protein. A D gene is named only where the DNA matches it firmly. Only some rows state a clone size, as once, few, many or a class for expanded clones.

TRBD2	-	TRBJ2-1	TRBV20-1	TGCAGTGCCCCTGAAGATGGACTAGCGCGTAATGAGCAGTTCTTC	CSAPEDGLARNEQFF
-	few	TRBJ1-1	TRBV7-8	TGTGCCAGCAGCTTACTACAGACGAACACTGAAGCTTTCTTT	CASSLLQTNTEAFF
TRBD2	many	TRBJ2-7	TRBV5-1	TGCGCCAGCAGATCCTCTAGCGGCAGCATGCAGTACTTC	CASRSSSGSMQYF
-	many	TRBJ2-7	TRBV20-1	TGCAGTGCTTATGACTACGAGCAGTACTTC	CSAYDYEQYF
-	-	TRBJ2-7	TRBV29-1	TGCAGCGTTGAATTGGGGCCGGAATGCGAGCAGTACTTC	CSVELGPECEQYF
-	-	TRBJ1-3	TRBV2	TGTGCCAGCACCTATAACAGGAGTAAGAACACCATATATTTT	CASTYNRSKNTIYF
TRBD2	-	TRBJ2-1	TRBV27	TGTGCCAGCAGTTCACGGACTAGCGCATACAATGAGCAGTTCTTC	CASSSRTSAYNEQFF
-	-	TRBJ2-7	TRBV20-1	TGCAGTGCTAGAGATCGAGAGGGAGTGGGCGAGCAGTACTTC	CSARDREGVGEQYF
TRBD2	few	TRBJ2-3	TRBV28	TGTGCCAGCACTCTTAGCGGGAGCACAGATACGCAGTATTTT	CASTLSGSTDTQYF
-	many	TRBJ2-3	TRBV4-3	TGCGCCAGCAGCCAACAGACAGCTAGCACAGATACGCAGTATTTT	CASSQQTASTDTQYF
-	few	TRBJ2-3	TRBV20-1	TGCAGTGCAAACGTCCACCGCACAGATACGCAGTATTTT	CSANVHRTDTQYF
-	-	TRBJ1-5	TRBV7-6	TGTGCCAGCAGCTTAAATATTGACCGGGACAATCAGCCCCAGCATTTT	CASSLNIDRDNQPQHF
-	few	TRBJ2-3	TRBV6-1	TGTGCCAGCAGCGACGACCCCACAGATACGCAGTATTTT	CASSDDPTDTQYF
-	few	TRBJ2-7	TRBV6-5	TGTGCCAGCAGTTACAGGGGCGATTACGAGCAGTACTTC	CASSYRGDYEQYF
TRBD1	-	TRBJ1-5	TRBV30	TGTGCCTGGGACAGGGGAGGCAATCAGCCCCAGCATTTT	CAWDRGGNQPQHF
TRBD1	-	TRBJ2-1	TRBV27	TGTGCCAGCAGTTTCAGACAGGGGGTAAAAAACAATGAGCAGTTCTTC	CASSFRQGVKNNEQFF
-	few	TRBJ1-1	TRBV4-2	TGTGCCAGCAGCCAAGACGGGGAGGCGAACACTGAAGCTTTCTTT	CASSQDGEANTEAFF
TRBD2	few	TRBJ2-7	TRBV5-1	TGCGCCAGCAGCCAGGGACTAGCGGGAGGGCAGAACGAGCAGTACTTC	CASSQGLAGGQNEQYF
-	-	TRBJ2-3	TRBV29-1	TGCAGCGTTGGGGGAATTATCGCCTCAGGGGATAGCACAGATACGCAGTATTTT	CSVGGIIASGDSTDTQYF
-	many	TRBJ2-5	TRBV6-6	TGTGCCAGCAGTTACGGTCTAGCAGAGACCCAGTACTTC	CASSYGLAETQYF
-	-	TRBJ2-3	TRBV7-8	TGTGCCAGCAGCTTAGAGGTTTATACAGATACGCAGTATTTT	CASSLEVYTDTQYF
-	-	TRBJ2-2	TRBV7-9	TGTGCCAGCAGCCCCATCGGACGGAAGACCGGGGAGCTGTTTTTT	CASSPIGRKTGELFF
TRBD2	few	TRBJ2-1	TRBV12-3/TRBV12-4	TGTGCCAGCAGTTCCTCACTAGCGGGGGGGGAAAATGAGCAGTTCTTC	CASSSSLAGGENEQFF
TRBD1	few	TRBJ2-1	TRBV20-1	TGCAGTGCAGTCGTCCCCGGGACAGGGGGGAGTGAGCAGTTCTTC	CSAVVPGTGGSEQFF
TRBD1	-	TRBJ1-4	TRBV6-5	TGTGCCAGCAGTTACCGGGACAGGGACGAAAAACTGTTTTTT	CASSYRDRDEKLFF
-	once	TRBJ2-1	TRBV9	TGTGCCAGCAGCGTAGGTGGGGACTTTTCTTCCTACGAGCAGTTCTTC	CASSVGGDFSSYEQFF
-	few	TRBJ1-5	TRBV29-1	TGCAGCGTCTCCTCAGGGGTGGATCAGCCCCAGCATTTT	CSVSSGVDQPQHF
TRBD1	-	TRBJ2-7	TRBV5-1	TGCGCCAGCAACTTAGCAGGGGGTACCTACGAGCAGTACTTC	CASNLAGGTYEQYF
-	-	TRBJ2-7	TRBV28	TGTGCCACCCTCCCGGGCGGGCCCTCCTACGAGCAGTACTTC	CATLPGGPSYEQYF
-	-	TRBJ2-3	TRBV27	TGTGCCAGCAGTTGGCAGGGATACACAGATACGCAGTATTTT	CASSWQGYTDTQYF
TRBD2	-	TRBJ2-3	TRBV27	TGTGCCCTGTTTCGCCTAGCGGTCACAGATACGCAGTATTTT	CALFRLAVTDTQYF
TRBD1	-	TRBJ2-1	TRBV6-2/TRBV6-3	TGTGCCAGCAGTTACTCCCCGGGACAGCCAAGCTCCTACAATGAGCAGTTCTTC	CASSYSPGQPSSYNEQFF
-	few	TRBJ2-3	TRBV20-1	TGCAGTGCTAGAGGGGACTCCGGGGCCACAGATACGCAGTATTTT	CSARGDSGATDTQYF
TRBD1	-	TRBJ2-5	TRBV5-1	TGCGCCAGCAGCTTCGGGACAGGGTTCGGGGAGACCCAGTACTTC	CASSFGTGFGETQYF
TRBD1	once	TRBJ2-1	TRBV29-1	TGCAGCGTTGAGGGACAGGGATTCGGGGACAATGAGCAGTTCTTC	CSVEGQGFGDNEQFF
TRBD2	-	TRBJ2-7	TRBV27	TGTGCCAGCACCAAACTAGCGGGAGTTCCCTACGAGCAGTACTTC	CASTKLAGVPYEQYF
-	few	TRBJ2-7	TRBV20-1	TGCAGTGCTAGATTTCAGGGTTTTCACGAGCAGTACTTC	CSARFQGFHEQYF
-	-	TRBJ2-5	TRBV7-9	TGTGCCAGCAGCTTAGGTCAGGGTTCTTCACGGCAGTACTTC	CASSLGQGSSRQYF
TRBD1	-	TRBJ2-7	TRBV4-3	TGCGCCAGCGGCCAAGGACAGGGCTACGAGCAGTACTTC	CASGQGQGYEQYF
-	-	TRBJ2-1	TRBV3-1	TGTGCCAGCAGCCAAGATCCCGTGACTAGTAAGGAGCAGTTCTTC	CASSQDPVTSKEQFF
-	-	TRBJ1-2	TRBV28	TGTGCCAGCAGACCTACCGGGACCTATGGCTACACCTTC	CASRPTGTYGYTF
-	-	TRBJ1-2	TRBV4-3	TGCGCCAGCAGCCAAGATCCTTCTTGGGACTACACCTTC	CASSQDPSWDYTF
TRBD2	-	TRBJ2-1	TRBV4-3	TGCGCCAGCAGCCAAGATCGGGGGGGCCAGGTAGATGAGCAGTTCTTC	CASSQDRGGQVDEQFF
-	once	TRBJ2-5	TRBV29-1	TGCAGCGTGTTAGACAGACAGTCCCAAGAGACCCAGTACTTC	CSVLDRQSQETQYF
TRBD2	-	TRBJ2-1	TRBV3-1	TGTGCCAGCAGCCAAGCTCCTCGCGGGGGATCCTACAATGAGCAGTTCTTC	CASSQAPRGGSYNEQFF
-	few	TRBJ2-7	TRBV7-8	TGTGCCAGCAGCACTCCCTCGAGCGGGCCAACCTACGAGCAGTACTTC	CASSTPSSGPTYEQYF
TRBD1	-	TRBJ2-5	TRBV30	TGTGCCTGGAGGGGGACAGGGGCTGGAGGGACCCAGTACTTC	CAWRGTGAGGTQYF
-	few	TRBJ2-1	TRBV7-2	TGTGCCACCACCTCGGTGGGTGAGCAGTTCTTC	CATTSVGEQFF
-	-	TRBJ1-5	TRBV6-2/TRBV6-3	TGTGCCGGCAGAGACAGCCAGCCGCCCCAGCATTTT	CAGRDSQPPQHF
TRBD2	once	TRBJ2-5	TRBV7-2	TGTGCCAGCAGAGTCTGGGCTAGCGGGACCCCCCAAGAGACCCAGTACTTC	CASRVWASGTPQETQYF
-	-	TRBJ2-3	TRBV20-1	TGCAGTGCTAGCCTTCAGGGCACAGATACGCAGTATTTT	CSASLQGTDTQYF
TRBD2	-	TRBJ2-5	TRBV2	TGTGCCAGCAGTGATAATAGCGGGGGGCTTCGCGAGACCCAGTACTTC	CASSDNSGGLRETQYF
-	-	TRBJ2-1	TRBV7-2	TGTGCCAGCAGCTTAGAACCCGAGGGGAATGAGCAGTTCTTC	CASSLEPEGNEQFF
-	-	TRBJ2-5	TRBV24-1	TGTGCCACCAGTGATGCGCGAGCAGTAGAGACCCAGTACTTC	CATSDARAVETQYF